The present T cell receptor beta chain was sequenced within a study of blood T cell repertoires in COVID-19. About the study: T cells, B-cell-depleted T cells, or PBMCs provided the cDNA or gDNA that served as material.

Per the authors' pipeline: Reference gene primer amplification in the assay estimated nucleated cell counts. Only in-frame clones appear in the TCRdb table, and some are missing; sequencing was by immunoSEQ multiplex PCR. That table is the source of V, J and clone size, and D and trimming were worked out from the DNA. The table has around 160,000 clones, 90% seen once. The CDR3 spans 13 residues. CDR1 and CDR2 (germline): SGHRS, YFSETQ. Trimming cost V 4 bases and J 8 bases; bases outside gene matches: 7. This chain connects TRBV5-1 to TRBJ1-2, with 8 nucleotides matching TRBD1. The sequencing input was peripheral blood. The TCR comes from a man between 60 and 75 years old with active or convalescent COVID-19. The CDR3: CASSPDRVRGYTF. As DNA, the CDR3 is TGCGCCAGCAGCCCGGACAGGGTAAGGGGCTACACCTTC.